The source of this T cell receptor (beta chain) is a study of blood T cell repertoires in COVID-19. Sequencing was performed with immunoSEQ multiplex PCR; in TCRdb, only in-frame clones are kept and a portion is missing. The sample shows 200,000 or so clones, around 75% of them seen only once. V was pared by 3 bases and J by 1 base, with 10 bases between. The CDR3 has 14 amino acids. CDR1 is DFQATT and CDR2 is SNEGSKA in the germline V gene (reference sequence). This chain uses TRBV20-1 with TRBJ1-5, with D unresolved. The sequencing input was peripheral blood. This receptor was identified in a human donor in a cohort sampled during active COVID-19. The CDR3 protein is CSASVGWSNQPQHF. CDR3 DNA: TGCAGTGCTAGTGTGGGCTGGAGCAATCAGCCCCAGCATTTT.